These 9 T cell receptor beta chains originate from one sample sequenced in a study of shared clonotypes between healthy human individuals (dated by TCRdb to the early 2020s). Library prep was done by the immunoSEQ multiplex PCR assay. TCRdb retrieved this table from immuneACCESS and kept in-frame rearrangements only. Not all clones are present; in checked studies, unresolved V genes account for under half, and no reason is known for the remainder. A total of roughly 600,000 clones appear in this sample, 95% to 98% of them only once. The ten largest clones add up to approximately 0.3% of the sample. CD8 naive samples were CD45RO-negative cells positively selected for CCR7, giving a CD45RA+CCR7+ population that excluded TemRA cells. Input material: naive CD8+ T cells sorted from blood. This specimen's cell subset or site label, per the study, means: CD45RA+CCR7+. Receptors were obtained from a man aged 25 to 40 in good health.

The rearrangement links TRBV5-1 to TRBJ2-6, with no clear D. The CDR3 has 16 residues. Deletions cut 6 bases from V and 2 bases from J, with 15 bases between. Germline V gene sequence: CDR1 SGHRS, CDR2 YFSETQ. CDR3 amino acids: CASTPSVGPGANVLTF. The CDR3 DNA follows: TGCGCCAGCACCCCTTCTGTGGGTCCTGGGGCCAACGTCCTGACTTTC.

The chain has TRBV7-9 and TRBJ2-1; 8 bases fit TRBD2. The CDR3 runs 14 residues. Trimming at V came to 5 bases and at J to 9 bases, leaving 9 bases not matched to a gene. Germline CDR1 is SEHNR and CDR2 is FQNEAQ (reference sequence). The CDR3 sequence is CASSPERELGEQFF. In DNA form, the CDR3 reads TGTGCCAGCAGCCCCGAGCGGGAGTTGGGTGAGCAGTTCTTC.

The gene calls are TRBV7-8 and TRBJ2-1; possibly TRBD1 for D (5 bases). Germline V gives CDR1 SGHVS, CDR2 FQNEAQ. Trimming removed 4 bases at V and 5 bases at J, with 21 bases between. The CDR3 runs 17 residues. CDR3 sequence reads: CASSSRPRTQGNNEQFF. CDR3 DNA: TGTGCCAGCAGCTCAAGGCCACGGACCCAGGGAAACAATGAGCAGTTCTTC.

This clone was found once. The J gene is TRBJ1-2, the V gene TRBV29-1, with TRBD1 as a possible D gene (5 bases). Germline CDR1 SQVTM, CDR2 ANQGSEA. With 4 bases removed from V and 8 bases from J, the gap between germline ends came to 11 bases. The CDR3 spans 11 residues. The CDR3 DNA sequence: TGCAGCGTTGGTTCTTGGGACGGCTACACCTTC. Translation gives CSVGSWDGYTF.

This chain connects TRBV18 to TRBJ2-1; tentatively, D is TRBD1 or TRBD2 (5 bases each). The CDR3 extends over 15 amino acids. Deletions cut 4 bases from V and 7 bases from J, with 17 bases between. Germline CDR1 KGHSH, CDR2 LQKENI. In nucleotides, the CDR3 is TGTGCCAGCTCACAACGGGACGGGTTCCGGAATGAGCAGTTCTTC. It codes for CASSQRDGFRNEQFF.

The rearrangement links TRBV5-1 to TRBJ2-5; 7 positions agree with TRBD1. Losses at the gene ends were 0 bases for V and 5 bases for J; bases not matched to a gene: 7. This CDR3 has 15 residues. The V gene's germline CDR1 is SGHRS and CDR2 YFSETQ. The CDR3 reads CASSLGGTAEETQYF. CDR3 nucleotide sequence: TGCGCCAGCAGCTTGGGGGGGACAGCTGAGGAGACCCAGTACTTC.

This chain uses TRBV5-8 with TRBJ1-5; D not resolved. In germline, CDR1 is SGHTS, CDR2 YDEGEE. The CDR3 contains 14 residues. Trimming cost V 2 bases and J 6 bases, with 12 bases left between them. The CDR3 region is CASSFGGVGQPQHF. The CDR3 DNA reads as TGTGCCAGCAGCTTTGGCGGGGTTGGTCAGCCCCAGCATTTT.

The chain carries TRBV28 and TRBJ1-1; D uncertain. The CDR3 is 13 amino acids. Germline CDR1 is MDHEN and CDR2 is SYDVKM. V lost 9 bases to trimming and J lost 0 bases, with 11 bases between them. CDR3 in DNA: TGTGCCAGTGTCACCGTTTTGAACACTGAAGCTTTCTTT. Its protein is CASVTVLNTEAFF. The full variable domain, with the rest looked up from reference TRBV28 and TRBJ1-1, is DVKVTQSSRYLVKRTGEKVFLECVQDMDHENMFWYRQDPGLGLRLIYFSYDVKMKEKGDIPEGYSVSREKKERFSLILESASTNQTSMYLCASVTVLNTEAFFGQGTRLTVV.

The J gene is TRBJ2-7, the V gene TRBV5-8; TRBD1 agrees at 7 bases. Looked up from germline, CDR1 is SGHTS and CDR2 is YDEGEE. V dropped 0 bases and J dropped 3; count of bases not matched to a gene: 3. CDR3 length: 14 amino acids. This chain's CDR3 is CASSLVGTDYEQYF. As DNA, the CDR3 is TGTGCCAGCAGCTTGGTCGGGACAGACTACGAGCAGTACTTC.